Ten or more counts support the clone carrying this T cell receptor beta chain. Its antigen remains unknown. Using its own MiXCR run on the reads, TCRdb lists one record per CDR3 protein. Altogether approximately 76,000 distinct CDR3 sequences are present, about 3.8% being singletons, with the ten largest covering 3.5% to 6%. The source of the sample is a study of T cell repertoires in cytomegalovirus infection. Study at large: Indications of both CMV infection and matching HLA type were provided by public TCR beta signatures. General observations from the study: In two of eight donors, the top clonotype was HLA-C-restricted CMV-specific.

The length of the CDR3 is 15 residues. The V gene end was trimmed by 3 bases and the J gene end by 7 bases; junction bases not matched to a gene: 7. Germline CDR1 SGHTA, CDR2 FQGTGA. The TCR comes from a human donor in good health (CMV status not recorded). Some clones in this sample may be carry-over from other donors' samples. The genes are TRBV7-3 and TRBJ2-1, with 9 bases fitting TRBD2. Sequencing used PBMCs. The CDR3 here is CASSFIAGERNEQFF. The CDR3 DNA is TGTGCCAGCAGCTTTATAGCGGGGGAGAGGAATGAGCAGTTCTTC.